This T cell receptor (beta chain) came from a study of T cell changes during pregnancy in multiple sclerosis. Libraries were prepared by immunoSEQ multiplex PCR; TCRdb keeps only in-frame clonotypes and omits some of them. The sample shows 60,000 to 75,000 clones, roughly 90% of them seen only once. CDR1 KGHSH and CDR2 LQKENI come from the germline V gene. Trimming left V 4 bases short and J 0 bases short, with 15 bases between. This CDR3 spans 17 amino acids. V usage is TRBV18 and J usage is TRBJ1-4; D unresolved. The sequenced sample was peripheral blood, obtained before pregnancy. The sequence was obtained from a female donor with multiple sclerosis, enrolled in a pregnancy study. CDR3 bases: TGTGCCAGCTCACTTATGTCCTGGCGGACAACTAATGAAAAACTGTTTTTT. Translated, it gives CASSLMSWRTTNEKLFF.